This T cell receptor (beta chain) was observed in a study of cytotoxic CD8 clonotypes in ibrutinib-treated CLL. Germline CDR1 and CDR2: LNHDA and SQIVND (reference sequence). V lost 0 bases, J lost 1 base, and 9 bases lay in between. This CDR3 region has 15 residues. Repertoires were generated with immunoSEQ multiplex PCR, while TCRdb's copy carries only in-frame clones and drops some. The data hold about 330,000 clones, with roughly 67% observed a single time. This sample comprised PBMCs, obtained after 36 months of ibrutinib treatment. The gene calls are TRBV19 and TRBJ2-5; no firm D call. This TCR was sampled from a human donor with chronic lymphocytic leukemia. CDR3 protein: CASSIDRVGQETQYF. As DNA, the CDR3 is TGTGCCAGTAGTATAGACCGCGTAGGCCAAGAGACCCAGTACTTC.